Detailed here is one T cell receptor (beta chain). The target antigen is unknown. Time point indicated: late sampling 161 to 241 days after vaccination in a few convalescent patients. These data originate in a study of vaccination and CD4 T cells after COVID-19. Across the whole study: Participants were vaccinated with two doses, given as either BNT162b2 or mRNA-1273 vaccine. Post-COVID specimens were obtained a median 101 days after diagnosis (range 35 to 161).

Points from the study as a whole: The study found that a median around 90% of reactive clones in convalescent patients appeared only post-vaccination.

TCRdb reprocessed the PCR reads via MiXCR and lists one record per CDR3 protein. Of tens of thousands of distinct CDR3 sequences detected, approximately 48% appear once; the ten largest clones hold about 6%. The sample here was CD4+ T cells from blood, taken about 7 months after SARS-CoV-2 vaccination. The source is a human donor who had recovered from COVID-19.

CDR3 bases: TGCAGTGCTAGAGATCCGAGGCTAGCGGGAGCGGTAGATACGCAGTATTTT. This encodes CSARDPRLAGAVDTQYF. The chain is built from TRBV20-1 and TRBJ2-3; 10 nucleotides agree with TRBD2. The CDR3 is 17 residues long. After removal of 0 bases from V and 5 bases from J, the junction contained 11 bases not matched to a gene. Germline CDR1 DFQATT, CDR2 SNEGSKA (reference sequence).